The 25 T cell receptor beta chains given below trace back to one sample, sequenced in a study of T-cell memory formation after mild COVID-19. Using its own MiXCR run on the 5' RACE reads, TCRdb lists one record per CDR3 protein. The sample has more than 350,000 distinct CDR3 sequences, about 16% seen once. The sequencing input was PBMCs or a T cell subset sorted from them (not recorded which). The origin of the receptors is a man aged 18 to 30 who had mild COVID-19 (a few samples of this study predate the infection). Cell type and time point are not known.

The rearrangement links TRBV29-1 to TRBJ1-2, with D perhaps TRBD1 (5 bases). Germline V gene sequence: CDR1 SQVTM, CDR2 ANQGSEA. V lost 5 bases and J lost 8, with 18 bases in between. This CDR3 has 13 residues. The CDR3, as DNA: TGCAGCGTTAGCGGGACCCAACGAGGGGGCTACACCTTC. The encoded protein is CSVSGTQRGGYTF.

At least ten counts were recorded for this clonotype. The chain is built from TRBV6-4 and TRBJ1-1; D remains ambiguous. Germline CDR1 and CDR2: MRHNA and SNTAGT. V shed 1 base and J shed 1 base, with 13 bases lying between them. This CDR3 is 16 amino acids long. This CDR3 is CASSDFFHERNTEAFF. As DNA, the CDR3 is TGTGCCAGCAGTGACTTCTTTCACGAAAGGAACACTGAAGCTTTCTTT.

This clonotype has a handful of counts. V is TRBV2 and J is TRBJ1-4; D not certain. This CDR3 spans 16 amino acids. In germline, CDR1 is SNHLY, CDR2 FYNNEI. Trimming took 4 bases from V and 2 from J, leaving 14 bases between them. CDR3 sequence (DNA): TGTGCCAGCAGTGGGGGTCTAACGTCCACTAATGAAAAACTGTTTTTT. It is translated as CASSGGLTSTNEKLFF.

The chain employs TRBV5-1 and TRBJ2-2; D remains ambiguous. Per germline, CDR1 SGHRS and CDR2 YFSETQ. CDR3 length equals 11 residues. Trimming cost V 0 bases and J 9 bases, with 3 bases left between them. CDR3 in amino acids: CASSLDRELFF. The CDR3 DNA sequence: TGCGCCAGCAGCTTGGATAGGGAGCTGTTTTTT.

This CDR3 is CASSLGVLWQNLGDTEAFF. CDR3 DNA sequence: TGTGCCAGCAGCTTAGGGGTATTATGGCAGAACCTGGGGGATACTGAAGCTTTCTTT. The genes are TRBV7-8 and TRBJ1-1; D is perhaps TRBD1 (5 bases). V dropped 1 base and J dropped 5 bases, with 26 bases sitting between them. The germline V gene has CDR1 SGHVS and CDR2 FQNEAQ. This CDR3 has 19 amino acids. Full variable domain (rest looked up from reference TRBV7-8 and TRBJ1-1): GAGVSQSPRYKVAKRGQDVALRCDPISGHVSLFWYQQALGQGPEFLTYFQNEAQLDKSGLPSDRFFAERPEGSVSTLKIQRTQQEDSAVYLCASSLGVLWQNLGDTEAFFGQGTRLTVV.

The J gene is TRBJ2-1, the V gene TRBV18, with unresolved D. Trimming stripped 7 bases from V and 5 bases from J, with 6 bases between. The CDR3 runs 11 residues. From germline, CDR1 is KGHSH and CDR2 LQKENI. The CDR3 sequence is CASWANNEQFF. For the CDR3, the DNA is TGTGCCAGCTGGGCCAACAATGAGCAGTTCTTC.

The chain employs TRBV6-5 and TRBJ2-2; D uncertain. The germline V and J ends were trimmed by 0 bases and 6 bases, with 5 bases remaining between them. Germline CDR1 reads MNHEY; CDR2 reads SVGAGI. The CDR3 contains 13 residues. The chain's CDR3 is CASSYSVPGELFF. The DNA of the CDR3 is TGTGCCAGCAGTTACTCGGTACCCGGGGAGCTGTTTTTT.

The chain couples TRBV5-1 to TRBJ2-3, with D unclear. Trimming removed 7 bases at V and 0 bases at J, with 12 bases between. Per the germline V gene, CDR1 is SGHRS and CDR2 is YFSETQ. The CDR3 has 14 residues. The CDR3 spells CASGSRPSTDTQYF. DNA of the CDR3: TGCGCCAGCGGCTCCCGTCCTAGCACAGATACGCAGTATTTT.

This sequence joins TRBV18 and TRBJ2-1, with TRBD1 matching over 8 bases. CDR1 KGHSH and CDR2 LQKENI come from the germline V gene. The CDR3 has 16 amino acids. The ends lost 3 bases at V and 4 bases at J; junction bases unmatched: 8. Written as DNA, the CDR3 is TGTGCCAGCTCACCCCAGGGGGCTACCCTTTACAATGAGCAGTTCTTC. Protein sequence: CASSPQGATLYNEQFF.

V and J are TRBV6-5 and TRBJ2-1; D gene uncertain. The CDR3 covers 14 residues. Deletions cut 0 bases from V and 9 bases from J, with 12 bases between. CDR1 MNHEY and CDR2 SVGAGI come from the germline V gene. CDR3 bases: TGTGCCAGCAGTTACTCGTTGACTTTGGGTGAGCAGTTCTTC. Its protein product is CASSYSLTLGEQFF.

This sequence joins TRBV10-2 and TRBJ2-4; no reliable D call. The V end lost 3 bases, the J end lost 7 bases, and 10 bases lay between the germline ends. Germline loops: CDR1 WSHSY, CDR2 SAAADI. The CDR3 extends over 13 amino acids. The CDR3 sequence: CASSEHSLNIQYF. The CDR3 DNA follows: TGCGCCAGCAGTGAACACTCGCTGAACATTCAGTACTTC.

The chain recombines TRBV9 with TRBJ2-1, with 9 positions matching TRBD2. Germline CDR1 SGDLS, CDR2 YYNGEE. This CDR3 contains 15 residues. The J segment lost 7 bases and the V segment lost 4 bases, leaving 9 bases of the junction unmatched. The CDR3 region is CASSPWPSGVNEQFF. The CDR3 nucleotides read TGTGCCAGCAGCCCGTGGCCTAGCGGGGTAAATGAGCAGTTCTTC.

The V gene is TRBV12-3 or TRBV12-4, the J gene TRBJ2-5; D is unclear. This CDR3 has 13 residues. The V and J ends lost 5 bases and 3 bases respectively, with 10 bases between them. The DNA of the CDR3 is TGTGCCAGCAGTATCCTAGTCAAAGAGACCCAGTACTTC. Its translation is CASSILVKETQYF.

In its sample, this clonotype was seen a few times. The chain carries TRBV29-1 and TRBJ1-1; 10 bases agree with TRBD1. V trimming: 7 bases; J trimming: 6 bases; junction bases outside the gene matches: 11. The germline V gene has CDR1 SQVTM and CDR2 ANQGSEA. The CDR3 is made up of 14 amino acids. In DNA, the CDR3 is TGCAGCGCCCAGGAGGACAGGGGGGCCTCTGAAGCTTTCTTT. It codes for CSAQEDRGASEAFF.

This clonotype was seen only a few times. The genes are TRBV9 and TRBJ1-1; D might be TRBD1 (6 bases). Trimming removed 0 bases from V and 1 base from J, with 10 bases in between. Germline CDR1 SGDLS, CDR2 YYNGEE. The CDR3 is made up of 15 amino acids. The CDR3 protein is CASSVGGGSNTEAFF. The DNA for the CDR3 is TGTGCCAGCAGCGTAGGGGGGGGCTCGAACACTGAAGCTTTCTTT.

The chain joins TRBV11-1 to TRBJ2-1, with D perhaps matching TRBD1 (8 bases). This CDR3 is built from 16 residues. Trimming removed 1 base at V and 1 base at J, with 11 bases between. The germline V gene has CDR1 SGHAT and CDR2 FQDESV (reference sequence). The CDR3 bases are TGTGCCAGCAGCTTAGACAGGGGGGGATCCTACAATGAGCAGTTCTTC. Its translation is CASSLDRGGSYNEQFF.

This clonotype was observed at least ten times. The V gene is TRBV7-2, the J gene TRBJ1-2, with 10 bases matching TRBD1. J lost 2 bases, V lost 7 bases, and 4 bases had no gene match. The CDR3 runs to 14 residues. Germline V gene lookup returns CDR1 SGHTA and CDR2 FQGNSA. The CDR3 protein is CASIPTGGNYGYTF. In nucleotides, the CDR3 is TGTGCCAGCATCCCGACAGGGGGCAACTATGGCTACACCTTC.

This clonotype was detected many times. The gene calls are TRBV5-1 and TRBJ1-4; TRBD1 aligns across 10 bases. The length of the CDR3 is 16 residues. Germline CDR1 and CDR2: SGHRS and YFSETQ. J lost 3 bases, V lost 4 bases, and 6 bases had no gene match. CDR3 sequence (DNA): TGCGCCAGCAGCGGCAGGACAGGGGGACCTAATGAAAAACTGTTTTTT. Translated, it gives CASSGRTGGPNEKLFF. Filled out from reference TRBV5-1 and TRBJ1-4, the complete variable domain reads KAGVTQTPRYLIKTRGQQVTLSCSPISGHRSVSWYQQTPGQGLQFLFEYFSETQRNKGNFPGRFSGRQFSNSRSEMNVSTLELGDSALYLCASSGRTGGPNEKLFFGSGTQLSVL.

The chain joins TRBV7-2 to TRBJ1-2; D not certain. This CDR3 is 14 amino acids long. Germline V lookup: CDR1 SGHTA, CDR2 FQGNSA. The germline V and J ends were trimmed by 4 bases and 0 bases, with 9 bases remaining between them. Written as DNA, the CDR3 is TGTGCCAGCAGCTCCGCCAATGCTAACTATGGCTACACCTTC. This translates into CASSSANANYGYTF.

The V and J genes are TRBV12-1 and TRBJ2-7; the table's D call, TRBD2, was not checked against the DNA. TRBV12-1 is listed as a pseudogene. The CDR3 sequence is 17 residues long. In DNA, the CDR3 is TGTGCCAGCAGCTCCAATCCGGGACTAGCGGGGTCCTACGAGCAGTACGTC. Translated, it gives CASSSNPGLAGSYEQYV.

Many counts were recorded for this clonotype. The J gene is TRBJ2-1, the V gene TRBV5-6; a weak D match, TRBD2 (6 bases). The CDR3 has 15 amino acids. Looked up from germline, CDR1 is SGHDT and CDR2 is YYEEEE. Between the trimmed V and J ends, which lost 0 bases and 4 bases, there was a span of 11 bases. CDR3 sequence reads: CASSLGDFLYNEQFF. CDR3 sequence (DNA): TGTGCCAGCAGCTTGGGGGACTTCCTGTACAATGAGCAGTTCTTC.

The chain is built from TRBV25-1 and TRBJ1-3; D is unclear. This CDR3 comprises 12 residues. Germline V gives CDR1 MGHDK, CDR2 SYGVNS. V was shortened by 4 bases and J by 8 bases, with 9 bases between the two germline ends. CDR3 nucleotides: TGTGCCAGCAGTGTATCAGGTGACACCATATATTTT. It specifies CASSVSGDTIYF.

The gene calls are TRBV7-9 and TRBJ1-6; tentatively, D is TRBD1 (6 bases). Germline-derived CDR1 and CDR2 are SEHNR and FQNEAQ (reference sequence). Trimming took off 7 bases at V and 7 bases at J, with 14 bases between the two ends. The CDR3 totals 14 residues. In nucleotides, the CDR3 is TGTGCCAGCACCAGGGCAGGGGAAAATTCACCCCTCCACTTT. Amino acid sequence: CASTRAGENSPLHF. Full variable domain (remainder filled in from reference TRBV7-9 and TRBJ1-6): DTGVSQNPRHKITKRGQNVTFRCDPISEHNRLYWYRQTLGQGPEFLTYFQNEAQLEKSRLLSDRFSAERPKGSFSTLEIQRTEQGDSAMYLCASTRAGENSPLHFGNGTRLTVT.

The chain employs TRBV4-1 and TRBJ2-3; no clear D. CDR1 and CDR2 (germline): MGHRA, YSYEKL. The CDR3 consists of 13 residues. Between the trimmed V and J ends, which lost 3 bases and 0 bases, there was a span of 4 bases. CDR3 region: CASSQASTDTQYF. CDR3 nucleotide sequence: TGCGCCAGCAGCCAGGCTAGCACAGATACGCAGTATTTT.

This clonotype was detected only a few times. The chain joins TRBV5-1 to TRBJ2-2, with 9 bases aligning to TRBD2. Germline assignment: CDR1 SGHRS and CDR2 YFSETQ. With V trimmed by 4 bases and J by 4 bases, 14 bases remained unmatched. This CDR3 contains 18 residues. This CDR3 reads CASSLRLAAQRGTGELFF. The DNA of the CDR3 is TGCGCCAGCAGCCTCAGACTAGCGGCGCAGCGGGGCACCGGGGAGCTGTTTTTT. Together with reference TRBV5-1 and TRBJ2-2, the CDR3 gives the full variable domain: KAGVTQTPRYLIKTRGQQVTLSCSPISGHRSVSWYQQTPGQGLQFLFEYFSETQRNKGNFPGRFSGRQFSNSRSEMNVSTLELGDSALYLCASSLRLAAQRGTGELFFGEGSRLTVL.